The 4 T cell receptor beta chains listed next were all sequenced from one sample in a study of OX40 agonist ivuxolimab in advanced cancers. Clones were read by immunoSEQ multiplex PCR, and TCRdb kept only the in-frame ones, dropping some. The sample has about 33,000 clones, about four fifths seen once. The sequencing here drew on CD4+ or CD8+ T cells sorted from blood, taken in a trial of the OX40 agonist ivuxolimab. Receptor source: an adult with an advanced solid tumor such as melanoma, head and neck, liver or kidney cancer.

This clone was seen a few times. J is TRBJ1-1 and V is TRBV6-6, with 7 positions matching TRBD1. The CDR3 consists of 12 residues. V was pared by 4 bases and J by 5 bases, with 1 base of the junction left unmatched. Germline V gene sequence: CDR1 MNHNY, CDR2 SVGAGI (reference sequence). The DNA for the CDR3 is TGTGCCAGCAGTTCAGGGGGAACTGAAGCTTTCTTT. It encodes CASSSGGTEAFF.

The rearrangement joins TRBV12-5 to TRBJ1-3; D gene ambiguous. This CDR3 has 18 amino acids. Germline V gives CDR1 LGHNT, CDR2 FRNRAP. Trimming took off 2 bases at V and 3 bases at J, with 20 bases between the two ends. This CDR3 is CASGLPLGGRVFGNTIYF. The DNA for the CDR3 is TGTGCTAGTGGTTTGCCGCTCGGAGGAAGGGTCTTTGGAAACACCATATATTTT.

V is TRBV15 and J is TRBJ1-4, with D unresolved. This CDR3 region has 13 residues. The germline V and J ends were trimmed by 7 bases and 8 bases, with 14 bases remaining between them. Per germline, CDR1 LNHNV and CDR2 YYDKDF (reference sequence). DNA for the CDR3: TGTGCCACCACCCCCGGCCTGGGCGAAAAACTGTTTTTT. Translation gives CATTPGLGEKLFF.

This clone came up a few times. The V gene is TRBV6-5, the J gene TRBJ1-2; TRBD1 matches 7 bases. The CDR3 length is 15 residues. V trimming: 0 bases; J trimming: 4 bases; junction bases outside the gene matches: 5. Germline V gives CDR1 MNHEY, CDR2 SVGAGI. DNA for the CDR3: TGTGCCAGCAGTTACTCGGGGGACAGTTTCTATGGCTACACCTTC. Amino acids: CASSYSGDSFYGYTF.